Described below is a single TCR beta chain sequence and its context. Germline-derived CDR1 and CDR2 are LNHDA and SQIVND (reference sequence). This CDR3 has 15 amino acids. The ends lost 6 bases at V and 1 base at J; junction bases unmatched: 6. Generated by immunoSEQ multiplex PCR, the TCRdb table keeps only in-frame clones and is missing some. The data contain about 58,000 clones, around 90% of them seen just once; the ten biggest clones take up about 0.49%. The data are from a study of T cell changes during pregnancy in multiple sclerosis. The chain employs TRBV19 and TRBJ1-5; 7 bases are shared with TRBD1. The TCR comes from a female donor in good health, enrolled as a control in a pregnancy study. Sequenced here: CD4+ T cells from peripheral blood mononuclear cells, sampled after pregnancy. The CDR3 nucleotides read TGTGCCAGTAGGGATACAGGGGTCAGCAATCAGCCCCAGCATTTT. It is translated as CASRDTGVSNQPQHF.